This T cell receptor beta chain was sequenced during a study of blood T cell repertoires in COVID-19. The wider study: Samples representing acute and convalescent COVID-19 were sourced from the United States, Italy and Spain. From T cells, B-cell-depleted T cells, or PBMCs came the material, which was cDNA or gDNA.

The CDR3 is made up of 13 amino acids. Germline loops: CDR1 KGHDR, CDR2 SFDVKD. Trimming pared 9 bases from V and 4 bases from J, leaving 11 bases between. Per the original data handling: From reference gene primer amplification, estimates of nucleated cell counts were derived. Produced via immunoSEQ multiplex PCR; TCRdb's table is partial and in-frame only. That table supplies the V and J calls and clone size; D and trimming were determined from the DNA. The top ten clones hold about 4% of a sample with approximately 24,000 clones, approximately 94% of them seen once. The V and J genes are TRBV24-1 and TRBJ2-2; D perhaps matches TRBD2 (5 bases). The receptor was derived from a woman aged 45-60 years with active COVID-19. The sequencing sample was made of peripheral blood. The CDR3 DNA follows: TGTGCCACCCTGTCTAGCTCCACCGGGGAGCTGTTTTTT. Amino acid sequence: CATLSSSTGELFF.